The 29 T cell receptor beta chains listed next were all sequenced from one sample in a study of shared clonotypes between healthy human individuals. TCRdb keeps only in-frame clones here, not all; method: immunoSEQ multiplex PCR. This table holds over 2 million clones, over 85% found once. Material: naive CD4+ T cells sorted from blood. Subset reported: CD45RA+ positively selected. Receptors were obtained from a man younger than 35 in good health.

CDR3: CASSIVDGGGNGYTF. CDR3 nucleotides: TGTGCCAGTAGTATAGTCGACGGGGGCGGGAATGGCTACACCTTC. V and J are TRBV19 and TRBJ1-2; D is possibly TRBD1 (6 bases). Trimming stripped 1 base from V and 6 bases from J, with 15 bases between. CDR1 and CDR2 from the germline V gene are LNHDA and SQIVND (reference sequence). This CDR3 comprises 15 residues.

The chain links TRBV20-1 to TRBJ2-2; D uncertain. Germline loops: CDR1 DFQATT, CDR2 SNEGSKA (reference sequence). Trimming cost V 5 bases and J 8 bases, with 9 bases left between them. This CDR3 is 11 amino acids long. CDR3 in amino acids: CSAPGVGELFF. The CDR3, as DNA: TGCAGTGCTCCCGGCGTGGGGGAGCTGTTTTTT.

In this sample, this clone turned up once. The chain uses TRBV18 and TRBJ1-1; D gene uncertain. Between the trimmed V and J ends, which lost 4 bases and 1 base, there was a span of 10 bases. Looked up from germline, CDR1 is KGHSH and CDR2 is LQKENI. This CDR3 has 14 residues. The CDR3 loop reads CASSQTIPNTEAFF. The CDR3 DNA sequence: TGTGCCAGCTCACAGACAATCCCGAACACTGAAGCTTTCTTT.

Comments on this clone: This sample also contains other DNA sequences that code for the same CDR3. The chain recombines TRBV5-1 with TRBJ2-7; a possible D gene is TRBD1 (5 bases). This CDR3 is built from 13 residues. Germline-derived CDR1 and CDR2 are SGHRS and YFSETQ. The germline V and J ends were trimmed by 4 bases and 0 bases, with 8 bases remaining between them. CDR3 nucleotides: TGCGCCAGCAGCCACCAGGGCTCCTACGAGCAGTACTTC. Protein product: CASSHQGSYEQYF.

The chain combines TRBV6-1 with TRBJ1-6; 7 nucleotides match TRBD1. CDR3 length: 15 amino acids. V shed 7 bases and J 6 bases; nucleotides not matched to a gene: 9. CDR1 is MNHNS, CDR2 SASEGT, per germline. The CDR3: CASTERGTANSPLHF. The CDR3 DNA reads TGTGCCAGCACGGAGAGGGGGACAGCTAATTCACCCCTCCACTTT.

V usage is TRBV2 and J usage is TRBJ1-3, with D tentatively TRBD1 (5 bases). The CDR3 runs 15 residues. Germline values: CDR1 SNHLY, CDR2 FYNNEI. V lost 2 bases to trimming and J lost 4 bases, with 12 bases between them. This chain's CDR3 is CASSEYPRGGNTIYF. The CDR3 DNA is TGTGCCAGCAGTGAATATCCACGGGGGGGAAACACCATATATTTT.

This rearrangement joins TRBV2 to TRBJ2-7; 8 nucleotides agree with TRBD2. The trim removed 7 bases at V and 1 base at J, leaving 6 bases unmatched. Germline V gene sequence: CDR1 SNHLY, CDR2 FYNNEI. The length of the CDR3 is 14 residues. This CDR3 reads CASKLAGGSYEQYF. The CDR3 bases are TGTGCCAGCAAACTCGCGGGGGGTTCCTACGAGCAGTACTTC.

The rearrangement links TRBV27 to TRBJ2-5; D is tentatively TRBD1 or TRBD2 (6 bases each). The CDR3 extends over 13 amino acids. The V gene's germline CDR1 is MNHEY and CDR2 SMNVEV (reference sequence). Trimming removed 4 bases at V and 11 bases at J, with 17 bases between. CDR3 in DNA: TGTGCCAGCAGTTGGGGGCCCTCGGGGGAGCAGTACTTC. Amino acids: CASSWGPSGEQYF.

The chain has TRBV5-1 and TRBJ2-3, with 9 bases identical to TRBD1. CDR3 length equals 14 residues. Germline CDR1 is SGHRS and CDR2 is YFSETQ. After removal of 4 bases from V and 4 bases from J, the junction contained 4 bases not matched to a gene. This CDR3 is CASSATGGADTQYF. CDR3 bases: TGCGCCAGCAGCGCGACAGGGGGAGCAGATACGCAGTATTTT.

The table lists this clone with a count of one. The chain couples TRBV7-2 to TRBJ2-3; D might be TRBD2 (5 bases). Germline V gene data show CDR1 as SGHTA and CDR2 as FQGNSA. V lost 5 bases and J lost 3, with 15 bases in between. The CDR3 is made up of 15 amino acids. The CDR3 protein is CASSKDGLSTDTQYF. In DNA, the CDR3 is TGTGCCAGCAGCAAAGACGGACTCTCAACAGATACGCAGTATTTT.

J is TRBJ2-7 and V is TRBV4-3; D unclear. The ends were cut back, 1 base at V and 3 bases at J, with 10 bases in the middle. The germline gives CDR1 LGHNA, CDR2 YSLEER. This CDR3 region has 14 residues. CDR3 region: CASSQAPTYYEQYF. CDR3 nucleotide sequence: TGCGCCAGCAGCCAAGCCCCCACCTACTACGAGCAGTACTTC.

This clone was observed a single time. This CDR3 is also generated by other DNA sequences in the sample. The chain is built from TRBV9 and TRBJ1-1, with D uncertain. CDR1 SGDLS and CDR2 YYNGEE come from the germline V gene. The CDR3 runs to 12 residues. V gave up 3 bases and J gave up 4 bases, with 7 bases separating them. CDR3 sequence reads: CASSEGSTEAFF. In DNA, the CDR3 is TGTGCCAGCAGCGAGGGATCCACTGAAGCTTTCTTT.

This chain uses TRBV11-1 with TRBJ1-6; 7 bases fit TRBD1. V trimming: 7 bases; J trimming: 7 bases; junction bases outside the gene matches: 13. Germline V gene lookup returns CDR1 SGHAT and CDR2 FQDESV (reference sequence). This CDR3 contains 16 residues. The CDR3 loop reads CASTFQTGIDNSPLHF. The CDR3, as DNA: TGTGCCAGCACCTTCCAGACAGGGATCGACAATTCACCCCTCCACTTT. Variable domain in full (rest from reference TRBV11-1 and TRBJ1-6): EAEVAQSPRYKITEKSQAVAFWCDPISGHATLYWYRQILGQGPELLVQFQDESVVDDSQLPKDRFSAERLKGVDSTLKIQPAELGDSAMYLCASTFQTGIDNSPLHFGNGTRLTVT.

The rearrangement links TRBV2 to TRBJ2-7; D is possibly TRBD1 (6 bases). The V and J ends lost 4 bases and 2 bases respectively, with 15 bases between them. Germline loops: CDR1 SNHLY, CDR2 FYNNEI. This CDR3 comprises 15 residues. CDR3 sequence (DNA): TGTGCCAGCAGTGGGGGACACCGAGGTCCCTACGAGCAGTACTTC. Protein: CASSGGHRGPYEQYF.

The chain has TRBV25-1 and TRBJ1-5; TRBD1 is a possible D gene (5 bases). CDR1 and CDR2 (germline): MGHDK, SYGVNS. The CDR3 length is 14 residues. V dropped 2 bases and J dropped 6 bases, with 11 bases sitting between them. The CDR3 DNA follows: TGTGCCAGCAGTGAACAGGGAGCAGGTCAGCCCCAGCATTTT. This encodes CASSEQGAGQPQHF.

The chain recombines TRBV5-1 with TRBJ1-5; no firm D call. V shed 5 bases and J shed 3 bases, with 9 bases lying between them. From germline, CDR1 is SGHRS and CDR2 YFSETQ. This CDR3 spans 13 amino acids. The chain's CDR3 is CASRTFPNQPQHF. The CDR3 DNA is TGCGCCAGCAGAACCTTTCCCAATCAGCCCCAGCATTTT.

The chain joins TRBV7-2 to TRBJ2-7, with 11 bases identical to TRBD1. This CDR3 region has 16 residues. With 5 bases clipped from V and 4 bases from J, the junction kept 10 bases outside the gene matches. Germline V gene data show CDR1 as SGHTA and CDR2 as FQGNSA. The CDR3 loop is CASSGPSGTGGYEQYF. For the CDR3, the DNA is TGTGCCAGCAGCGGCCCCTCCGGGACAGGGGGGTACGAGCAGTACTTC.

As regards this clone: Within the sample, other DNA sequences also encode this same CDR3. The CDR3 nucleotides are TGTGCCAGCAGAGGATCCAATCAGCCCCAGCATTTT. Translated, it gives CASRGSNQPQHF. The V call is TRBV2, the J call TRBJ1-5; D unclear. The CDR3 is 12 residues long. V shed 6 bases and J shed 3 bases, with 6 bases lying between them. Germline CDR1 is SNHLY and CDR2 is FYNNEI. The full variable domain, its missing parts supplied by reference TRBV2 and TRBJ1-5, is EPEVTQTPSHQVTQMGQEVILRCVPISNHLYFYWYRQILGQKVEFLVSFYNNEISEKSEIFDDQFSVERPDGSNFTLKIRSTKLEDSAMYFCASRGSNQPQHFGDGTRLSIL.

J is TRBJ2-3 and V is TRBV11-3; no reliable D call. This CDR3 has 13 residues. Germline assignment: CDR1 SGHNT and CDR2 YENEEA. The germline V and J ends were trimmed by 5 bases and 4 bases, with 10 bases remaining between them. CDR3 bases: TGTGCCAGCAGCCAACGATCGGCAGATACGCAGTATTTT. Translating it yields CASSQRSADTQYF.

The J gene is TRBJ2-7, the V gene TRBV5-1, with TRBD1 identical over 7 bases. The germline gives CDR1 SGHRS, CDR2 YFSETQ. The CDR3 covers 13 residues. The trim removed 4 bases at V and 5 bases at J, leaving 6 bases unmatched. The CDR3 DNA sequence: TGCGCCAGCAGCCAACACGGGACAGACGAGCAGTACTTC. It translates to CASSQHGTDEQYF.

This chain connects TRBV19 to TRBJ2-2, with 9 bases aligning to TRBD1. V was pared by 6 bases and J by 3 bases, with 5 bases of the junction left unmatched. Germline V gene data show CDR1 as LNHDA and CDR2 as SQIVND (reference sequence). The CDR3 runs to 15 residues. DNA of the CDR3: TGTGCCAGTAGCATAACAGGGGGCGACACCGGGGAGCTGTTTTTT. It is translated as CASSITGGDTGELFF.

The chain is built from TRBV5-1 and TRBJ2-7, with TRBD1 matching 9 bases. Germline V gene data show CDR1 as SGHRS and CDR2 as YFSETQ. V lost 5 bases to trimming and J lost 0 bases; unmatched junction nucleotides: 6. The CDR3 is 15 amino acids. The CDR3 is CASSSTGGFSYEQYF. The CDR3 DNA follows: TGCGCCAGCAGTTCGACAGGGGGGTTCTCCTACGAGCAGTACTTC.

This chain links TRBV10-3 with TRBJ1-1, with D tentatively TRBD1 (5 bases). This CDR3 contains 15 residues. The V gene lost 3 bases and the J gene lost 2 bases, with 13 bases spanning the gap. Germline CDR1 and CDR2: ENHRY and SYGVKD. In DNA, the CDR3 is TGTGCCATCAGTGAACCAAATCAGGGTAACACTGAAGCTTTCTTT. Translated: CAISEPNQGNTEAFF.

The chain combines TRBV5-4 with TRBJ2-7; 7 nucleotides match TRBD1. The CDR3 runs 16 residues. Losses at the gene ends were 4 bases for V and 0 bases for J; bases not matched to a gene: 10. Germline values: CDR1 SGHNT, CDR2 YYREEE (reference sequence). As DNA, the CDR3 is TGTGCCAGCAGCCCGCCCCCGGGACAGCCCTCCTACGAGCAGTACTTC. This encodes CASSPPPGQPSYEQYF. The full variable domain, with the rest looked up from reference TRBV5-4 and TRBJ2-7, is ETGVTQSPTHLIKTRGQQVTLRCSSQSGHNTVSWYQQALGQGPQFIFQYYREEENGRGNFPPRFSGLQFPNYSSELNVNALELDDSALYLCASSPPPGQPSYEQYFGPGTRLTVT.

This clone has a single count. At the DNA level, this CDR3 is encoded by other sequences in the same sample as well. The chain employs TRBV2 and TRBJ2-5; TRBD1 might be the D (7 bases). This CDR3 comprises 14 residues. V gave up 4 bases and J gave up 1 base, with 10 bases separating them. Germline V gene lookup returns CDR1 SNHLY and CDR2 FYNNEI. The CDR3 coding sequence is TGTGCCAGCAGTGGGCAGGGGGGCCAAGAGACCCAGTACTTC. Its translation: CASSGQGGQETQYF.

This CDR3 is CASSLGGTGKGNTIYF. The CDR3 DNA reads TGTGCCAGCAGCTTAGGGGGAACAGGGAAGGGAAACACCATATATTTT. V and J are TRBV7-2 and TRBJ1-3; TRBD1 is a possible D gene (6 bases). The CDR3 is 16 residues long. The V end was cut by 1 base, the J end by 4 bases, with 14 bases between. Germline CDR1 is SGHTA and CDR2 is FQGNSA.

The genes are TRBV27 and TRBJ1-3, with D unclear. V dropped 2 bases and J dropped 0 bases, with 5 bases sitting between them. CDR3 length equals 14 residues. The germline V gene has CDR1 MNHEY and CDR2 SMNVEV (reference sequence). DNA of the CDR3: TGTGCCAGCAGTTTAACCGGCTCTGGAAACACCATATATTTT. This translates into CASSLTGSGNTIYF.

J is TRBJ1-2 and V is TRBV2; D not certain. Trimming stripped 0 bases from V and 5 bases from J, with 10 bases between. CDR3 length: 14 residues. In germline, CDR1 is SNHLY, CDR2 FYNNEI. The CDR3 DNA sequence: TGTGCCAGCAGTGAAGCTCGTATGGGGTATGGCTACACCTTC. Encoded protein: CASSEARMGYGYTF.

A single count supports this clone. J is TRBJ1-3 and V is TRBV30, with D unclear. V lost 2 bases and J 2 bases, leaving 16 bases between the germline ends. This CDR3 comprises 16 residues. Germline V gene data show CDR1 as GTSNPN and CDR2 as SVGIG (reference sequence). CDR3 residues: CAWSLPKGTTGNTIYF. DNA for the CDR3: TGTGCCTGGAGTCTCCCGAAGGGAACGACTGGAAACACCATATATTTT.